The 28 T cell receptor beta chains below all came from one sample that was sequenced in a study of CD8 T cells in Susac syndrome. RNA, at about 0.5 to 1 ug, was reverse transcribed with random hexamers. MiXCR, applied by TCRdb to the immunoSEQ multiplex PCR reads, yields one record per CDR3 protein. The repertoire holds a few hundred thousand distinct CDR3 sequences, about 93% seen once, with roughly 0.072% in the top ten. Sequencing used CD4+ T cells from PBMCs. Every receptor here comes from a human donor with multiple sclerosis.

The J gene is TRBJ2-1, the V gene TRBV24-1; D is possibly TRBD2 (6 bases). Trimming removed 4 bases from V and 3 bases from J, with 9 bases in between. Per germline, CDR1 KGHDR and CDR2 SFDVKD. The CDR3 loop spans 14 amino acids. The DNA for the CDR3 is TGTGCCACCAGTGAGGGACTGGGCTACAATGAGCAGTTCTTC. Its translation is CATSEGLGYNEQFF.

The chain uses TRBV12-3 or TRBV12-4 and TRBJ1-5; weak D call: TRBD1 (5 bases). Trimming pared 1 base from V and 0 bases from J, leaving 22 bases between. The CDR3 covers 20 residues. CDR3 region: CASSLELGSRGEYSNQPQHF. The CDR3 nucleotides read TGTGCCAGCAGTTTAGAACTGGGGTCTAGGGGCGAATATAGCAATCAGCCCCAGCATTTT.

The V call is TRBV12-3 or TRBV12-4, the J call TRBJ2-7; the match to TRBD2 covers 8 bases. V gave up 3 bases and J gave up 1 base; unmatched junction bases: 11. This CDR3 contains 17 residues. CDR3 sequence reads: CASSFGGRRGVSYEQYF. DNA of the CDR3: TGTGCCAGCAGTTTCGGGGGACGGCGGGGGGTTTCCTACGAGCAGTACTTC.

The V gene is TRBV6-1, the J gene TRBJ1-5, with D hard to call. Germline V gives CDR1 MNHNS, CDR2 SASEGT. The CDR3 runs to 14 residues. Deletions cut 4 bases from V and 5 bases from J, with 12 bases between. The CDR3 DNA is TGTGCCAGCAGTGTGGAGTCTCAGGATCAGCCCCAGCATTTT. As protein: CASSVESQDQPQHF.

A single count supports this clonotype. The gene calls are TRBV7-2 and TRBJ1-5; D gene unclear. The ends were cut back, 0 bases at V and 3 bases at J, with 9 bases in the middle. The CDR3 is 15 residues long. Germline lookup yields CDR1 SGHTA and CDR2 FQGNSA. CDR3 loop: CASSLAVQPNQPQHF. The CDR3 DNA reads as TGTGCCAGCAGCTTAGCTGTGCAGCCCAATCAGCCCCAGCATTTT.

The chain employs TRBV18 and TRBJ2-5; D is undetermined. The CDR3 consists of 13 residues. Germline V gene lookup returns CDR1 KGHSH and CDR2 LQKENI. V was cut by 3 bases and J by 0 bases, with 5 bases left in between. Here the CDR3 DNA reads TGTGCCAGCTCACCGGGATACCAAGAGACCCAGTACTTC. It translates to CASSPGYQETQYF.

The rearrangement links TRBV11-3 to TRBJ1-4; a weak D match, TRBD1 (5 bases). Trimming pared 5 bases from V and 8 bases from J, leaving 21 bases between. The CDR3 consists of 16 residues. CDR1 and CDR2 (germline): SGHNT, YENEEA. CDR3 loop: CASSPPGTLDGEKLFF. CDR3 sequence (DNA): TGTGCCAGCAGCCCCCCCGGGACCCTCGATGGAGAAAAACTGTTTTTT.

This chain uses TRBV4-2 with TRBJ2-7, with 8 bases lining up with TRBD1. After removal of 0 bases from V and 3 bases from J, the junction contained 7 bases not matched to a gene. The CDR3 sequence is 16 residues long. Looked up from germline, CDR1 is LGHNA and CDR2 is YNFKEQ. Here the CDR3 DNA reads TGTGCCAGCAGCCAAGATAGGGCAGGGGGCGGCTACGAGCAGTACTTC. Protein sequence: CASSQDRAGGGYEQYF.

The chain is built from TRBV29-1 and TRBJ2-3; TRBD1 agrees at 7 bases. The CDR3 length is 14 residues. Unmatched junction bases numbered 9, after V lost 3 bases and J lost 6 bases. The germline V gene encodes CDR1 SQVTM and CDR2 ANQGSEA. The CDR3 sequence: CSVDAAGGQDTQYF. The CDR3 region has the DNA TGCAGCGTTGATGCGGCAGGGGGTCAGGATACGCAGTATTTT.

CDR3: CASSQEPNEQFF. As DNA, the CDR3 is TGCGCCAGCAGCCAAGAACCCAATGAGCAGTTCTTC. This chain joins TRBV4-1 and TRBJ2-1; no reliable D call. Germline assignment: CDR1 MGHRA and CDR2 YSYEKL. Trimming took off 0 bases at V and 6 bases at J, with 3 bases between the two ends. The CDR3 has 12 residues.

The chain has TRBV2 and TRBJ2-7; weak D call: TRBD1 (6 bases). This CDR3 comprises 12 residues. Trimming shortened V by 6 bases and J by 4 bases, and 10 bases separated the two germline ends. Germline lookup yields CDR1 SNHLY and CDR2 FYNNEI. The CDR3 loop reads CASRDSLYEQYF. The CDR3 DNA sequence: TGTGCCAGCAGGGACAGCCTTTACGAGCAGTACTTC.

The genes are TRBV19 and TRBJ2-1; the D is unclear. The CDR3 length is 14 residues. Germline V gives CDR1 LNHDA, CDR2 SQIVND (reference sequence). V was trimmed by 7 bases and J by 0 bases, leaving 10 bases between them. CDR3 loop: CASKTLHSYNEQFF. The CDR3 nucleotides are TGTGCCAGTAAAACGCTACACTCCTACAATGAGCAGTTCTTC.

This sequence joins TRBV3-1 and TRBJ2-3; 10 bases line up with TRBD2. V lost 4 bases, J lost 0 bases, and 4 bases stayed unmatched. The CDR3 is 16 amino acids. Germline assignment: CDR1 LGHDT and CDR2 YNNKEL (reference sequence). CDR3 sequence: CASSLGLAESTDTQYF. CDR3 bases: TGTGCCAGCAGCCTCGGACTAGCGGAGAGCACAGATACGCAGTATTTT.

This clonotype appeared a single time. This chain connects TRBV25-1 to TRBJ2-1, with 10 bases identical to TRBD1. The CDR3 has 16 residues. Germline CDR1 MGHDK, CDR2 SYGVNS. With V trimmed by 1 base and J by 6 bases, 6 bases remained unmatched. The CDR3 reads CASSEWRTGGVNEQFF. As DNA, the CDR3 is TGTGCCAGCAGTGAATGGAGGACAGGGGGGGTCAATGAGCAGTTCTTC.

The chain uses TRBV5-4 and TRBJ1-3; D remains ambiguous. Trimming removed 4 bases at V and 0 bases at J, with 14 bases between. Germline assignment: CDR1 SGHNT and CDR2 YYREEE (reference sequence). This CDR3 is 16 amino acids long. This CDR3 is CASSLGPGNSGNTIYF. CDR3 nucleotides: TGTGCCAGCAGCCTGGGCCCGGGAAACTCTGGAAACACCATATATTTT.

V gene TRBV20-1 combines with J gene TRBJ2-3; 7 bases align to TRBD1. The CDR3 runs to 15 residues. Germline CDR1 reads DFQATT; CDR2 reads SNEGSKA (reference sequence). V lost 1 base and J lost 1; bases outside the gene matches: 5. The CDR3 loop is CSARVRGHRTDTQYF. The CDR3 bases are TGCAGTGCTAGAGTGAGGGGGCACCGCACAGATACGCAGTATTTT.

The V and J genes are TRBV4-1 and TRBJ2-4, with D unclear. The CDR3 length is 17 residues. Trimming shortened V by 4 bases and J by 0 bases, and 16 bases separated the two germline ends. CDR1 MGHRA and CDR2 YSYEKL come from the germline V gene. CDR3 protein: CASSPQQDVIAKNIQYF. The CDR3 DNA reads as TGCGCCAGCAGCCCTCAACAAGACGTTATAGCCAAAAACATTCAGTACTTC.

The V call is TRBV14, the J call TRBJ2-2; TRBD1 agrees at 11 bases. CDR1 is SGHDN and CDR2 is FVKESK in the germline V gene. There are 16 residues in the CDR3. The ends lost 0 bases at V and 6 bases at J; junction bases unmatched: 3. CDR3 in DNA: TGTGCCAGCAGCCAAGATTCGGACAGGGGGCCCGGGGAGCTGTTTTTT. It encodes CASSQDSDRGPGELFF.

The chain has TRBV18 and TRBJ2-5, with TRBD1 matching over 8 bases. With 3 bases clipped from V and 4 bases from J, the junction kept 7 bases outside the gene matches. This CDR3 has 15 residues. Germline V CDR1 and CDR2: KGHSH, LQKENI. The CDR3 reads CASSPDQGAGETQYF. CDR3 sequence (DNA): TGTGCCAGCTCACCGGATCAGGGGGCGGGAGAGACCCAGTACTTC.

The gene calls are TRBV7-8 and TRBJ2-1; possibly TRBD1 for D (7 bases). Germline lookup yields CDR1 SGHVS and CDR2 FQNEAQ. There are 14 residues in the CDR3. Trimming took 2 bases from V and 6 from J, leaving 11 bases between them. CDR3 bases: TGTGCCAGCAGCTTACGGCAGGGGGGCAATGAGCAGTTCTTC. Protein: CASSLRQGGNEQFF.

This clonotype was detected a few times. This chain links TRBV7-9 with TRBJ1-1; 7 nucleotides match TRBD1. There are 14 residues in the CDR3. Germline V gene data show CDR1 as SEHNR and CDR2 as FQNEAQ (reference sequence). Trimming took 9 bases from V and 4 from J; bases not matched to a gene: 11. CDR3 protein: CASSPGQGGTEAFF. Here the CDR3 DNA reads TGTGCCAGTAGCCCCGGTCAGGGGGGCACTGAAGCTTTCTTT.

The chain is built from TRBV28 and TRBJ2-6; tentatively, D is TRBD1 (6 bases). V gave up 3 bases and J gave up 0 bases, with 12 bases separating them. The CDR3 spans 17 residues. Germline CDR1 and CDR2: MDHEN and SYDVKM. CDR3 in DNA: TGTGCCAGCAGTTTTACAGGGCTTAACTCTGGGGCCAACGTCCTGACTTTC. This sequence encodes CASSFTGLNSGANVLTF.

V usage is TRBV3-1 and J usage is TRBJ1-2; 8 bases line up with TRBD1. CDR3 size: 16 residues. The V and J ends lost 1 base and 4 bases, in that order; junction bases with no gene match: 8. The V gene's germline CDR1 is LGHDT and CDR2 YNNKEL (reference sequence). The CDR3 DNA sequence: TGTGCCAGCAGCCAAGCCACAGGGGGAATTGTCTATGGCTACACCTTC. Translating gives CASSQATGGIVYGYTF.

The chain is built from TRBV6-5 and TRBJ2-1; D perhaps matches TRBD1 (5 bases). The CDR3 totals 13 residues. The germline V gene has CDR1 MNHEY and CDR2 SVGAGI. Trimming took off 0 bases at V and 7 bases at J, with 7 bases between the two ends. CDR3 DNA sequence: TGTGCCAGCAGTTACTCGACAGCGAATGAGCAGTTCTTC. Translating gives CASSYSTANEQFF.

V usage is TRBV7-9 and J usage is TRBJ2-1; D remains ambiguous. The CDR3 is 14 residues long. Germline V gene data show CDR1 as SEHNR and CDR2 as FQNEAQ (reference sequence). V was clipped by 8 bases and J by 15 bases, with 26 bases between them. The CDR3 DNA sequence: TGTGCCAGCGATGAGGATAACGTCACCCCTTGGCTGTTCTTC. The encoded protein is CASDEDNVTPWLFF.

V is TRBV18 and J is TRBJ2-7, with unresolved D. Germline V gene lookup returns CDR1 KGHSH and CDR2 LQKENI. Trimming stripped 2 bases from V and 0 bases from J, with 5 bases between. This CDR3 spans 13 amino acids. This CDR3 reads CASSPMSSYEQYF. CDR3 nucleotide sequence: TGTGCCAGCTCACCAATGAGCTCCTACGAGCAGTACTTC.

This clonotype appeared once. The chain has TRBV20-1 and TRBJ1-1; D ambiguous. This CDR3 spans 15 amino acids. V lost 0 bases and J 3 bases, leaving 14 bases between the germline ends. Per germline, CDR1 DFQATT and CDR2 SNEGSKA (reference sequence). The CDR3 bases are TGCAGTGCTAGAGATCTTGGCTCGGGGTACACTGAAGCTTTCTTT. Translated, it gives CSARDLGSGYTEAFF.

This clonotype was seen once. V usage is TRBV20-1 and J usage is TRBJ2-7, with D maybe TRBD2 (6 bases). CDR1 DFQATT and CDR2 SNEGSKA come from the germline V gene (reference sequence). The CDR3 sequence is 15 residues long. The germline V and J ends were trimmed by 0 bases and 9 bases, with 21 bases remaining between them. This chain's CDR3 is CSARDNDGTPGGQYF. Here the CDR3 DNA reads TGCAGTGCTAGAGATAACGATGGGACTCCCGGCGGGCAGTACTTC.